A single sample is the source of the 2 T cell receptor beta chains below, sequenced in a study of blood T cell repertoires in COVID-19. The data were produced by immunoSEQ multiplex PCR, yet TCRdb's version contains in-frame clones alone and is incomplete. The sample yields a few hundred thousand clones, roughly 85% seen once. What was sequenced was peripheral blood. These receptors came from a woman aged 18 to 35 who had recovered from COVID-19.

The V gene is TRBV6-2 or TRBV6-3, the J gene TRBJ2-1; D is perhaps TRBD2 (6 bases). The CDR3 consists of 17 residues. The germline V gene has CDR1 MNHEY and CDR2 SVGEGT. Trimming shortened V by 2 bases and J by 4 bases, and 18 bases separated the two germline ends. This CDR3 reads CASSYNLGGLGYNEQFF. The CDR3 bases are TGTGCCAGCAGTTACAATCTAGGAGGGTTAGGGTACAATGAGCAGTTCTTC.

V gene TRBV4-2 combines with J gene TRBJ2-1, with 11 bases fitting TRBD2. After removal of 1 base from V and 4 bases from J, the junction contained 6 bases not matched to a gene. CDR1 and CDR2 (germline): LGHNA, YNFKEQ. The length of the CDR3 is 17 residues. The CDR3 reads CASSQGAGTSGYNEQFF. For the CDR3, the DNA is TGTGCCAGCAGCCAAGGAGCTGGGACTAGCGGATACAATGAGCAGTTCTTC.